The present entry profiles one T cell receptor (beta chain) with its context. The antigen is not known. The CDR3 loop spans 12 amino acids. Trimming cost V 2 bases and J 7 bases, with 5 bases left between them. In germline, CDR1 is KGHSH, CDR2 LQKENI. Donors counted as nominally healthy when sampled, yet unrecorded immune exposures were likely. PCR primers comprised 60 Vbeta and 13 Jbeta primers. The protocol was immunoSEQ multiplex PCR, while the TCRdb copy is restricted to in-frame clones and leaves out a portion. The sample has over 130,000 clones; 82% are singletons. This record belongs to a study of cytomegalovirus exposure and HLA in healthy donors. Study outcomes and limitations: Three CMV-associated chains were confirmed in vitro to be specific for CMV antigens. Overall, under 200 TCR beta chains were annotated as cytomegalovirus-associated. TCR beta chain V- and J-gene trimming was linked, in a later analysis, to a missense variant in DCLRE1C.

The sequenced sample consisted of PBMCs. The sequence was collected from a male donor in good health and CMV-seronegative. The chain combines TRBV18 with TRBJ2-2; D possibly corresponds to TRBD1 (5 bases). The CDR3 loop is CASSPRGGELFF. CDR3 coding DNA: TGTGCCAGCTCACCAAGGGGCGGGGAGCTGTTTTTT. Combining the CDR3 with reference TRBV18 and TRBJ2-2 gives the whole variable domain NAGVMQNPRHLVRRRGQEARLRCSPMKGHSHVYWYRQLPEEGLKFMVYLQKENIIDESGMPKERFSAEFPKEGPSILRIQQVVRGDSAAYFCASSPRGGELFFGEGSRLTVL.